This record covers a single TCR beta chain. This clonotype was picked up many times. Its antigen remains unidentified. No base-level quality is on record; no much larger clone is a single base apart. The library relied on PCR. These reads were obtained on an Illumina HiSeq 2500. TCR libraries were prepared with molecular barcoding, using unique molecular identifiers to normalize TCRbeta repertoire quantification. TCRdb ran its own pipeline on the public reads, namely fastp trimming at Q25 and MiXCR clone calling, and kept in-frame beta chains. Each record represents a unique CDR3 protein, reported with the most common genes and DNA among its rows. This sample comprises approximately 300,000 distinct CDR3 sequences, approximately 10% of them detected only once. The top ten clones comprise 23% of the sample. The data were taken from a study of T-cell reconstitution after alpha-beta-depleted transplantation in children (dated by TCRdb to the mid-2010s). Regarding the study in general: The study quantitatively tracked T-cell immune reconstitution after TCRalphabeta/CD19-depleted allogeneic hematopoietic cell transplantation in children using TCR repertoire profiling. Study-wide conclusions, independent of this receptor: Apparently early alphabetaT-cell count recovery about two months after transplant reportedly relied on only several hundred rapidly expanded clones derived from non-depleted graft cells. Over subsequent months, a decline in hyperexpanded clone frequencies was noted, and after one year, T-cell counts and TCRbeta diversity were mostly ascribed to newly produced T cells. The high TCRbeta diversity at day 60 in some patients was ascribed to recipient T cells and intrathymic progenitors that had survived conditioning.

Reading the label with the study, this specimen's treatment or condition is: allogeneic hematopoietic cell transplantation with graft depleted of TCRalphabeta T cells and CD19 B cells. The transplant recipients were children given TCRalphabeta/CD19-depleted allogeneic hematopoietic cell grafts. The material was peripheral blood, obtained 180 days after TCRalphabeta/CD19-depleted stem cell transplant. This receptor was taken from a male patient under 10 years old who had a stem cell transplant for chronic granulomatous disease, so the T cells may come from the graft donor.

For the CDR3, the sequence is CSAGPGQGYGYTF. The nucleotides read TGCAGTGCTGGGCCCGGACAGGGATATGGCTACACCTTC. This receptor chain uses TRBV20-1 and TRBJ1-2, and 8 bases in between align with TRBD1. From its cysteine to its phenylalanine, the CDR3 spans 13 amino acids. The only DNA kept is the CDR3, 39 bases in frame from the first base. V is pruned by 5 bases and J by 5 bases, leaving 7 bases of the junction without a gene match. CDR1 and CDR2 are drawn from the germline V gene (reference sequence): DFQATT, SNEGSKA.